This T cell receptor beta chain was found in a study of a mutant IDH1 vaccine in newly diagnosed glioma. The time point here: baseline, week 1 (first vaccination visit). As to treatment: pre-vaccination baseline after standard-of-care therapy. The repertoire was sequenced with immunoSEQ multiplex PCR; TCRdb's copy has only in-frame clones and lacks some. The sample comprises approximately 70,000 clones, 60% to 85% of which are singletons, and roughly 8.2% rests with the top ten. The CDR3 contains 15 residues. The J segment lost 4 bases and the V segment lost 6 bases, leaving 8 bases of the junction unmatched. The germline V gene has CDR1 MNHEY and CDR2 SVGAGI.

The material was PBMCs, obtained from a glioma patient treated with radiotherapy, temozolomide or both. This receptor was taken from a man aged 50 to 59 with glioma. The chain recombines TRBV6-5 with TRBJ1-4; TRBD1 aligns across 7 bases. This CDR3 is CASSGGTADNEKLFF. CDR3 nucleotide sequence: TGTGCCAGCAGCGGTGGGACAGCGGATAATGAAAAACTGTTTTTT.